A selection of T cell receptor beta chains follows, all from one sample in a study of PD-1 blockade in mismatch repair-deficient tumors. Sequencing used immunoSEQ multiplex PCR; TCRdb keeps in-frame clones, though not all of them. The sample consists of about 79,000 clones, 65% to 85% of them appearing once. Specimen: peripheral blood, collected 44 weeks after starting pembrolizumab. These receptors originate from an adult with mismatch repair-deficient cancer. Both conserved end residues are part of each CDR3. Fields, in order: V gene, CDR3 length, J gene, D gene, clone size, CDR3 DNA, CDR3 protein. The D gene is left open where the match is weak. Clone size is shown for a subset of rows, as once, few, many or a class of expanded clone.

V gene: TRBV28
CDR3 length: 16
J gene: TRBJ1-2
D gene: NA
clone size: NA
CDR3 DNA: TGTGCCAGCAGTCCAGACCTCCTGGGACGGCAAGATGGCTACACCTTC
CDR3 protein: CASSPDLLGRQDGYTF

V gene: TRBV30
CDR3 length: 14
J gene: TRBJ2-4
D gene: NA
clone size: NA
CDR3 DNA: TGTGCCTGGCGGGGGGCTGGAGCCAAAAACATTCAGTACTTC
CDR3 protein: CAWRGAGAKNIQYF

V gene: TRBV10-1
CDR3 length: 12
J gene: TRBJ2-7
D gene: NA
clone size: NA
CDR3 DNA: TGCGCCAGCAGTCGAGGTTCCTACGAGCAGTACTTC
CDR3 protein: CASSRGSYEQYF

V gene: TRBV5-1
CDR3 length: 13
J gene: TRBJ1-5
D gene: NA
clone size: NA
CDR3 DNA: TGCGCCAGCAGCTCGGCGGCGGGCGGGCCCCAGCATTTT
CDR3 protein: CASSSAAGGPQHF

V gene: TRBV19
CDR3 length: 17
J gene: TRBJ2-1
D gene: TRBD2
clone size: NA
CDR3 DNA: TGTGCCAGTAGTATAGAGGGGGGACTAGTATTCTACAATGAGCAGTTCTTC
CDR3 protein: CASSIEGGLVFYNEQFF

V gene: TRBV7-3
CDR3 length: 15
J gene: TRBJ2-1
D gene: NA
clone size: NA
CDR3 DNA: TGTGCCAGCAGCCCCAGCGCCAACTCCTACAATGAGCAGTTCTTC
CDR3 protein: CASSPSANSYNEQFF

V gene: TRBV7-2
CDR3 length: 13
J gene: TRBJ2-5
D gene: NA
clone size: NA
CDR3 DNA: TGTGCCAGCAGCCCTTCGACCCAAGAGACCCAGTACTTC
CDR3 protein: CASSPSTQETQYF

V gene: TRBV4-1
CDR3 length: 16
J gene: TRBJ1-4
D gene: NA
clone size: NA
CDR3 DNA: TGCGCCAGCAGCCAAGAGAGTGGGCGAACTAATGAAAAACTGTTTTTT
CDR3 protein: CASSQESGRTNEKLFF

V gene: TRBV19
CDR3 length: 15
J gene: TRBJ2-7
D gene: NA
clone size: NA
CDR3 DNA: TGTGCCAGTAGTGTTTCGACAGATGTTTCCTACGAGCAGTACTTC
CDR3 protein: CASSVSTDVSYEQYF

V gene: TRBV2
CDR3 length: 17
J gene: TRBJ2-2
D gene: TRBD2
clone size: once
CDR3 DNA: TGTGCCAGCAGGCAGGGACTAGCGGGAGCAATGGGCGGGGAGCTGTTTTTT
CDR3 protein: CASRQGLAGAMGGELFF

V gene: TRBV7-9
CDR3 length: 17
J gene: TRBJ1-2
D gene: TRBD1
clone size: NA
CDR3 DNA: TGTGCCAGCAGCTTCACAGGGGGCGCCTCCCCTAACTATGGCTACACCTTC
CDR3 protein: CASSFTGGASPNYGYTF

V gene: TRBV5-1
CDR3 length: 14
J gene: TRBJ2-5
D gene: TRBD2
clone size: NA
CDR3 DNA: TGCGCCAGCAGCCTTAGCGGGAGGGCGGAGACCCAGTACTTC
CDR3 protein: CASSLSGRAETQYF

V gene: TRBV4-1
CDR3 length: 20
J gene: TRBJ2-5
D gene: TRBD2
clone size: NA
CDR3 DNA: TGCGCCAGCAGCCAAGGGCCGGGACTAGCGGGAGGGACGGGCCAAGAGACCCAGTACTTC
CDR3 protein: CASSQGPGLAGGTGQETQYF

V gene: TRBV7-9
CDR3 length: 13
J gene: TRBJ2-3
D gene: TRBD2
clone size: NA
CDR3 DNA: TGTGCCAGCAGCTGGGGACTAGTTGATACGCAGTATTTT
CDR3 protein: CASSWGLVDTQYF

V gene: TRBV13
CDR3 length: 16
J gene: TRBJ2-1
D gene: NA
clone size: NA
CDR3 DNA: TGTGCCAGCAGCTTAGGGGCGGGATTAATGTACAATGAGCAGTTCTTC
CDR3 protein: CASSLGAGLMYNEQFF

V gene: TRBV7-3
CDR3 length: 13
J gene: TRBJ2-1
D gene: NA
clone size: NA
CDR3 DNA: TGTGCCAGCAGCCCCGAGACTAGCAATGAGCAGTTCTTC
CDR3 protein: CASSPETSNEQFF

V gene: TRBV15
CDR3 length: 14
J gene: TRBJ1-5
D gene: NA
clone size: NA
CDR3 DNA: TGTGCCACCAGCCGGGCTTCCCTGGCCCAGCCCCAGCATTTT
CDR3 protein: CATSRASLAQPQHF

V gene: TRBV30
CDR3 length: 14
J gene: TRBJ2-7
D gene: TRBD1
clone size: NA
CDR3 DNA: TGTGCCTGGAGTCCTATGGGACAGGGAGGCGAGCAGTACTTC
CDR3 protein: CAWSPMGQGGEQYF

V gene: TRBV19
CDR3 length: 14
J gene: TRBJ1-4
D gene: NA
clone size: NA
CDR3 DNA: TGTGCCAGTGGCATTGGGGTCTCAGGGGAAAAACTGTTTTTT
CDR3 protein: CASGIGVSGEKLFF

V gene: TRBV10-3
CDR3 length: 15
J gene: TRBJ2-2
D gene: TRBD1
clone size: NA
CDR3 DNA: TGTGCCATCAGCCAGGGGGAGAGCTACACCGGGGAGCTGTTTTTT
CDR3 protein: CAISQGESYTGELFF

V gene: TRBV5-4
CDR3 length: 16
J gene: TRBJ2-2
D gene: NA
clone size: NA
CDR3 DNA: TGTGCCAGCAGCTTTAGTCAGGGTTTCGACACCGGGGAGCTGTTTTTT
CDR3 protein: CASSFSQGFDTGELFF

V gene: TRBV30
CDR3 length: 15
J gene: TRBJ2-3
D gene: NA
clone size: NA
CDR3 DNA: TGTGCCTGGAGTGATCCCAGGGTACGGACAGATACGCAGTATTTT
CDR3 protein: CAWSDPRVRTDTQYF

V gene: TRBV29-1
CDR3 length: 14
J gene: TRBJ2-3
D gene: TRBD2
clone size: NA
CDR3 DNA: TGCAGCGTTAAGGCTAGCGGGAGGGGGGATACGCAGTATTTT
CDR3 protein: CSVKASGRGDTQYF

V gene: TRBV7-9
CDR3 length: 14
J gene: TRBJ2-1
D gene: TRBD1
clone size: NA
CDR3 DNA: TGTGCCAGCAGCTTCGTACAGGGGGTAGGGGAGCAGTTCTTC
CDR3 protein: CASSFVQGVGEQFF

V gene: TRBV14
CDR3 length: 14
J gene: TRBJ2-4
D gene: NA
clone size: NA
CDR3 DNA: TGTGCCAGCAGCGGGGGCGAAGGCAAAAACATTCAGTACTTC
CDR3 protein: CASSGGEGKNIQYF

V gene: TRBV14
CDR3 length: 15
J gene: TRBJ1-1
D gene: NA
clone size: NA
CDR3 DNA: TGTGCCAGCAGCCAAGGTCTAGGGTATTGGACTGAAGCTTTCTTT
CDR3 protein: CASSQGLGYWTEAFF

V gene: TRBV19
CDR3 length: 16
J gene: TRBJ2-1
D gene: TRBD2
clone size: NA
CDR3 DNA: TGTGCCAGTAGTTTATCAGCGGGAGGGCCGAGAAATGAGCAGTTCTTC
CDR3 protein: CASSLSAGGPRNEQFF

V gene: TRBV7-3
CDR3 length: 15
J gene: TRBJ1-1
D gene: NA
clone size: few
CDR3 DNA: TGTGCCAGCAGCTTAATTGGGGGGGCGAACACTGAAGCTTTCTTT
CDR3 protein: CASSLIGGANTEAFF

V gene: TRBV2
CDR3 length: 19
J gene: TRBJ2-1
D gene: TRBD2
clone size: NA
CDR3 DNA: TGTGCCAGCACCGGACTAGCGGGAGGAGGTTTAGAGTCCTACAATGAGCAGTTCTTC
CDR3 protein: CASTGLAGGGLESYNEQFF

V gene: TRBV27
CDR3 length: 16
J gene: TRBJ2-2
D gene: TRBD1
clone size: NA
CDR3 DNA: TGTGCCAGCAGCTTTCCGGACAGGGGGTTACTCGGGGAGCTGTTTTTT
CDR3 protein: CASSFPDRGLLGELFF

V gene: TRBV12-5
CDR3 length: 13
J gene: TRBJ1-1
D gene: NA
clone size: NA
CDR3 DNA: TGTGCTAGTGGTTCCAACAGGGTTACTGAAGCTTTCTTT
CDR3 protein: CASGSNRVTEAFF

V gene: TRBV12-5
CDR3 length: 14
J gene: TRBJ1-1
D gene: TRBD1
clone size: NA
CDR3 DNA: TGTGCTAGTGGAAGGGGGCGCGGAGCTACTGAAGCTTTCTTT
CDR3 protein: CASGRGRGATEAFF

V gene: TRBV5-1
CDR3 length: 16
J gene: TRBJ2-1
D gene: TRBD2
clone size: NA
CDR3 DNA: TGCGCCAGCAGTTCGGGCCAGCGGGGGGCCTACAATGAGCAGTTCTTC
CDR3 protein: CASSSGQRGAYNEQFF

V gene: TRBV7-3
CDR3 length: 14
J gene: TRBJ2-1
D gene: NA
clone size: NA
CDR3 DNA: TGTGCCAGCAGCTTTCCGGCCGGGGACAATGAGCAGTTCTTC
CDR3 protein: CASSFPAGDNEQFF

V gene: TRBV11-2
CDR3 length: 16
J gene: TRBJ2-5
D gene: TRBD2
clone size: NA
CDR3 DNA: TGTGCCAGCAGTCAGACTAGCGGGAGGGCCTGGAAGACCCAGTACTTC
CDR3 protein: CASSQTSGRAWKTQYF

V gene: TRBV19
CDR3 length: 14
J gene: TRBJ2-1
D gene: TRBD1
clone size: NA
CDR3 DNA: TGTGCCAGTAGCTCAGGGGGAGACTACAATGAGCAGTTCTTC
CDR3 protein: CASSSGGDYNEQFF

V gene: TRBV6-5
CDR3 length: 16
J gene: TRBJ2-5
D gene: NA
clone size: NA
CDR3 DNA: TGTGCCAGCAGTTACGTCCAGGGAGGTCACCAAGAGACCCAGTACTTC
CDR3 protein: CASSYVQGGHQETQYF

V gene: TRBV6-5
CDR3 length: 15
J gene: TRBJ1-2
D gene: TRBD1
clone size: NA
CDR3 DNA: TGTGCCAGCAGCCGTCCCGGGACAGGGAACTATGGCTACACCTTC
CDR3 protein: CASSRPGTGNYGYTF

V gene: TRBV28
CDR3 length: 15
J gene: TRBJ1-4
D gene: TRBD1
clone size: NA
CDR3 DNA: TGTGCCAGCAGTTTAGCGGGGACAGGTTGGGGAAAACTGTTTTTT
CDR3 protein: CASSLAGTGWGKLFF

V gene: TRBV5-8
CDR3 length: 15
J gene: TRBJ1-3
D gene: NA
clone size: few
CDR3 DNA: TGTGCCAGCAGCTTGGTGCTGGGTTCCAGAAACACCATATATTTT
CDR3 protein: CASSLVLGSRNTIYF

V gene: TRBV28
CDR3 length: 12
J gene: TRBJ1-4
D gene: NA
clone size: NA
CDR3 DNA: TGTGCCAGCAGGGCGGGACATGAAAAACTGTTTTTT
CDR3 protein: CASRAGHEKLFF

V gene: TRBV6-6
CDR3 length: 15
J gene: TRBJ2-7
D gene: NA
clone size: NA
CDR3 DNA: TGTGCCAGCAGCCTGGACTCCCCACTCTCCTACGAGCAGTACTTC
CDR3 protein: CASSLDSPLSYEQYF

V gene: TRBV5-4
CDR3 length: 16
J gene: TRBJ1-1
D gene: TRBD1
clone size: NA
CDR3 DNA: TGTGCCAGCAGCGGAGGGGGCGCAGGGGGCTACACTGAAGCTTTCTTT
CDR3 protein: CASSGGGAGGYTEAFF

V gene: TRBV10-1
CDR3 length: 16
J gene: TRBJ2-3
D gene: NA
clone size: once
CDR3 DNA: TGCGCCAGCAGCCCTCGGGCTAGACTAGTTACAGATACGCAGTATTTT
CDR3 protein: CASSPRARLVTDTQYF

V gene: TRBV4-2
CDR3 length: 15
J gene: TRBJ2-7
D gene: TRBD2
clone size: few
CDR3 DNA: TGTGCCAGCAGGGTAAGGACTAGCGGGACCTACGAGCAGTACTTC
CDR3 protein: CASRVRTSGTYEQYF

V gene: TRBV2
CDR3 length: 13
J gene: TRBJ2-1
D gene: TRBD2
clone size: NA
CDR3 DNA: TGTGCCAGCAATCTAGCGGCTTACAATGAGCAGTTCTTC
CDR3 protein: CASNLAAYNEQFF